The clone carrying this TCR beta chain was seen a single time. This specimen comes from a study of blood T cell repertoires in COVID-19. Study details: T cells, B-cell-depleted T cells, or PBMCs supplied cDNA or gDNA.

Original processing methods: Amplifying reference gene primers gave estimates of nucleated cell counts. The data were produced by immunoSEQ multiplex PCR, yet TCRdb's version contains in-frame clones alone and is incomplete. That table gives V, J and clone size, and the DNA gave D and trimming. The sample lists some 200,000 clones; roughly 80% were seen once. The CDR3 totals 18 residues. J was trimmed by 1 base and V by 1 base; bases with no gene match: 5. CDR1 and CDR2 (germline): MNHEY, SMNVEV (reference sequence). This sequence joins TRBV27 and TRBJ2-2; 11 bases map to TRBD2. Source material: peripheral blood. This clonotype originated in a woman in her 30s who had recovered from COVID-19. The CDR3 DNA reads as TGTGCCAGCAGTTTATTAGCGGGAGGGCCGTTGAACACCGGGGAGCTGTTTTTT. It is translated as CASSLLAGGPLNTGELFF.